This T cell receptor beta chain was sequenced during a study of shared clonotypes between healthy human individuals. Study-level information: Contributing individuals were two females and a few males aged 18 to 49. Three plates each covered CD4 naive and memory; CD8 naive two, CD8 memory one. Regarding the study as a whole: Non-shared clonotypes showed lower generation probabilities than clonotypes common to all four donors.

Per the germline V gene, CDR1 is SGHNT and CDR2 is YYREEE (reference sequence). Germline trimming cut 1 base from V and 6 bases from J; bases unmatched to any gene: 9. This CDR3 comprises 16 residues. Sequencing used immunoSEQ multiplex PCR; TCRdb keeps in-frame clones, though not all of them. The sample has over 1.4 million clones; 95% to 97% are singletons. To note about this clone: Its antigen remains unidentified.

The clonotype comes from a young man in good health. Sequencing input: naive CD4+ T cells sorted from blood. Subset defined: CD45RA+ positively selected. This rearrangement joins TRBV5-4 to TRBJ2-4; 8 nucleotides line up with TRBD1. CDR3 sequence (DNA): TGTGCCAGCAGCTTGATGGGAGGACAGGGCGGAAACATTCAGTACTTC. Protein product: CASSLMGGQGGNIQYF.